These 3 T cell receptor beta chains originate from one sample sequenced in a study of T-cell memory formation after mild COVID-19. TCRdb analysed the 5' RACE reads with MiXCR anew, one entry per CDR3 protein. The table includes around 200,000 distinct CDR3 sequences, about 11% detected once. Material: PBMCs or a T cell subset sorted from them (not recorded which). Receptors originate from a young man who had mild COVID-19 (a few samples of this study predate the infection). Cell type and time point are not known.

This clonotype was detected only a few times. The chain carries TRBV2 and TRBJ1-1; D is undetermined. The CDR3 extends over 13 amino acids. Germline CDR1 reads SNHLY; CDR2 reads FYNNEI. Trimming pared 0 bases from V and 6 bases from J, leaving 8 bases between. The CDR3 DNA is TGTGCCAGCAGTGAAGCAGGAAACCCTGAAGCTTTCTTT. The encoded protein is CASSEAGNPEAFF.

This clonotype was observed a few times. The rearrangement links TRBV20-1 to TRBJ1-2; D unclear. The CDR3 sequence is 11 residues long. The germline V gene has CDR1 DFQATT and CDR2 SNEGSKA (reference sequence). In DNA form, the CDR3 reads TGCAGCGCGAACTTACACTATGGCTACACCTTC. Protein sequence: CSANLHYGYTF.

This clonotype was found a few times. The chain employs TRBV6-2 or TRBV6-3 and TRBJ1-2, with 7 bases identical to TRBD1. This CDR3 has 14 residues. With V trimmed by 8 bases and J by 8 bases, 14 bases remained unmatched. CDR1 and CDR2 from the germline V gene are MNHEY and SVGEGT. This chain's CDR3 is CASRSADRVKGYTF. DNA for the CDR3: TGTGCCAGCCGGTCCGCCGACAGGGTAAAGGGCTACACCTTC.